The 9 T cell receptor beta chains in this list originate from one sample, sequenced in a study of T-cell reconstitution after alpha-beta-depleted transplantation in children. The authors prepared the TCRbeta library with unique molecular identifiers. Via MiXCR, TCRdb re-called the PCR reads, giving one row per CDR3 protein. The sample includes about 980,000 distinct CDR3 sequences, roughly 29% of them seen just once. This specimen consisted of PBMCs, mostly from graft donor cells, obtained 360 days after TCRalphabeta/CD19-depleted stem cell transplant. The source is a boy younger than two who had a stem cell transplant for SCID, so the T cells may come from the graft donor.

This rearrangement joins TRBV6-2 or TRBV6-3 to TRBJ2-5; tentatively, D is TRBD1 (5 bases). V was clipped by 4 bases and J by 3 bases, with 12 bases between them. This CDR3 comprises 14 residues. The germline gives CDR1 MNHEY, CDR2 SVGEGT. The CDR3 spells CASSSPRAEETQYF. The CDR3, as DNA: TGTGCCAGCAGTTCACCCAGGGCTGAAGAGACCCAGTACTTC.

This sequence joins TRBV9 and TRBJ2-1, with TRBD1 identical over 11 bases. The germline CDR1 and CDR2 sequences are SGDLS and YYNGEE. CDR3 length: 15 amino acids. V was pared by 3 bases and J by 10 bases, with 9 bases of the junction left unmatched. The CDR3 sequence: CASSESGTGGKEQFF. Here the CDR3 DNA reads TGTGCCAGCAGCGAGTCCGGGACAGGGGGTAAGGAGCAGTTCTTC. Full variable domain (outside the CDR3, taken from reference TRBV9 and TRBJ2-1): DSGVTQTPKHLITATGQRVTLRCSPRSGDLSVYWYQQSLDQGLQFLIQYYNGEERAKGNILERFSAQQFPDLHSELNLSSLELGDSALYFCASSESGTGGKEQFFGPGTRLTVL.

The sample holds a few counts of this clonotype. The CDR3 bases are TGTGCCAGCAGCTATGAGACACGTACCACAGATACGCAGTATTTT. Translated: CASSYETRTTDTQYF. This chain uses TRBV5-5 with TRBJ2-3; D not resolved. Germline V gene sequence: CDR1 SGHKS, CDR2 YYEKEE (reference sequence). The CDR3 sequence is 15 residues long. Trimming took off 3 bases at V and 2 bases at J, with 13 bases between the two ends.

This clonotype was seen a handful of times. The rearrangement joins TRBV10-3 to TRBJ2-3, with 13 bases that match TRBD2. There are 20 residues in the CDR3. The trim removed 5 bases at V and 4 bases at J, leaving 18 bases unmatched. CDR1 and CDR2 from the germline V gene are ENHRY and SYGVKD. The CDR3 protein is CAISSPQGTSGGATPDTQYF. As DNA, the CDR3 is TGTGCCATCAGTTCCCCCCAGGGAACTAGCGGGGGGGCTACTCCAGATACGCAGTATTTT.

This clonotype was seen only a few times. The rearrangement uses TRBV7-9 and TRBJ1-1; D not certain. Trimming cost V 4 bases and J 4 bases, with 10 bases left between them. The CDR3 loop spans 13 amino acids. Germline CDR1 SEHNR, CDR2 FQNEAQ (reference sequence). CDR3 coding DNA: TGTGCCAGCAGCTCCCTCTTGGGCACTGAAGCTTTCTTT. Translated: CASSSLLGTEAFF.

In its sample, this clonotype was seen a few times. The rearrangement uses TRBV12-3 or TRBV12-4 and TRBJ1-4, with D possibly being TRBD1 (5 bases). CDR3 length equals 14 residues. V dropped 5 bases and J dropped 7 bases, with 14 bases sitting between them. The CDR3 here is CASSRDFRSEKLFF. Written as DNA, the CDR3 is TGTGCCAGCAGTCGGGACTTCCGGAGTGAAAAACTGTTTTTT.

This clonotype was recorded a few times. CDR3 sequence reads: CASSLGTGGSPLHF. For the CDR3, the DNA is TGTGCCAGCAGTTTGGGGACAGGGGGATCACCCCTCCACTTT. This chain joins TRBV12-3 or TRBV12-4 and TRBJ1-6; 11 bases match TRBD1. This CDR3 spans 14 amino acids. Trimming took 3 bases from V and 10 from J; bases not matched to a gene: 2.

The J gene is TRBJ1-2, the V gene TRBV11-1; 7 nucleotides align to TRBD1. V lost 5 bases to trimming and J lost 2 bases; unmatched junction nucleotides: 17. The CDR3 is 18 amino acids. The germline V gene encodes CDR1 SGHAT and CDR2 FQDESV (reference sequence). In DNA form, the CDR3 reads TGTGCCAGCAGCAGATCGTGGAATCCGGGACAGATGAACTATGGCTACACCTTC. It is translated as CASSRSWNPGQMNYGYTF.

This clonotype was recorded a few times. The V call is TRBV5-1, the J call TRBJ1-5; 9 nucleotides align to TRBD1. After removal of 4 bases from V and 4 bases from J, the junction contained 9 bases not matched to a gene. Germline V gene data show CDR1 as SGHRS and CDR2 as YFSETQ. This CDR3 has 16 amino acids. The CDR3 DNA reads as TGCGCCAGCAGCGCCCCGGACAGGGGTAAGAATCAGCCCCAGCATTTT. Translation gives CASSAPDRGKNQPQHF.